This T cell receptor (beta chain) was identified during a study of blood T cell repertoires in COVID-19. Study-level information: Collection of acute and convalescent COVID-19 samples took place in the United States, Italy and Spain. The cDNA or gDNA used as material had been derived from T cells, B-cell-depleted T cells, or PBMCs.

Using immunoSEQ multiplex PCR, the repertoire was profiled, and TCRdb retains in-frame clones only, with some absent. This sample has approximately 200,000 clones, with 70% to 90% found just once. The germline V gene has CDR1 SEHNR and CDR2 FQNEAQ (reference sequence). Trimming cost V 3 bases and J 0 bases; bases outside gene matches: 11. CDR3 size: 18 residues. Participant ages covered about 18 to 95 years across around 22 US areas. This clone was observed a few times. This chain connects TRBV7-9 to TRBJ2-5; 9 nucleotides agree with TRBD2. The sequenced sample consisted of PBMCs or T cells enriched from blood (not recorded which). This TCR was sampled from a man aged 25 to 40 who had recovered from COVID-19. CDR3 sequence reads: CASSLPRPTSGHQETQYF. In nucleotides, the CDR3 is TGTGCCAGCAGCTTGCCGAGACCGACTAGCGGACACCAAGAGACCCAGTACTTC. The entire variable domain, with the rest obtained from reference TRBV7-9 and TRBJ2-5, is as follows: DTGVSQNPRHKITKRGQNVTFRCDPISEHNRLYWYRQTLGQGPEFLTYFQNEAQLEKSRLLSDRFSAERPKGSFSTLEIQRTEQGDSAMYLCASSLPRPTSGHQETQYFGPGTRLLVL.